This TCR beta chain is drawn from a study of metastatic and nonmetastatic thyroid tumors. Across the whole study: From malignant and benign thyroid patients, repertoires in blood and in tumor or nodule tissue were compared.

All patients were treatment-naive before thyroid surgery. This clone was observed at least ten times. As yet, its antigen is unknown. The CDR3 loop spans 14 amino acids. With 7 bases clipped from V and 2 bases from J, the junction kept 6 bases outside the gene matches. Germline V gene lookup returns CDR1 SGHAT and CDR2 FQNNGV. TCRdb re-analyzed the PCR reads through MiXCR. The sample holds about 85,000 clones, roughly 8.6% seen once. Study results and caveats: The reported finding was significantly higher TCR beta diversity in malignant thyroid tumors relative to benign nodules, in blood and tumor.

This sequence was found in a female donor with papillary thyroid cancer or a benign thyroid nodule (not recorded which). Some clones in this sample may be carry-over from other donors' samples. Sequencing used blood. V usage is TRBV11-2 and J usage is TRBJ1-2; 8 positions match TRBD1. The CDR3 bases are TGTGCCAGCAAATCAGGGGGCGCCAACTATGGCTACACCTTC. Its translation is CASKSGGANYGYTF.